This TCR beta chain was found in a study of cytomegalovirus exposure and HLA in healthy donors. Study-wide findings and caveats: Earlier findings revealed that most TCR beta V segments proved productive either about 87% or about 30% of the time. Follow-up analysis seemed to connect common viral pathogens with several of the most significant clusters identified.

PCR amplification relied on 60 Vbeta primers (plus 13 Jbeta primers). TCRdb's table, derived via immunoSEQ multiplex PCR, lists solely in-frame clones and lacks some. The sample yields around 200,000 clones, around 80% seen once. Note on this clone: Its antigen remains unknown.

The CDR3 totals 13 residues. Germline CDR1 reads SGHNT; CDR2 reads YENEEA. Trimming pared 4 bases from V and 8 bases from J, leaving 11 bases between. The specimen sequenced was PBMCs. This rearrangement joins TRBV11-3 to TRBJ2-2; perhaps TRBD2 as D (5 bases). The receptor's source is a woman aged 50 to 60 in good health and CMV-seronegative. DNA for the CDR3: TGTGCCAGCAGCTCCCCCCGGGAAGGGGAGCTGTTTTTT. Amino acids: CASSSPREGELFF.